Each of the 2 T cell receptor beta chains below was sequenced from the same sample in a study of CD8 T cells in ankylosing spondylitis. One entry per CDR3 protein, called by TCRdb with MiXCR from the 5' RACE reads. Among roughly 46,000 distinct CDR3 sequences listed, just under 4% were seen once. The sequenced sample was blood, either unsorted or a sorted T cell fraction (not recorded which). Receptors were obtained from a female donor with ankylosing spondylitis or in good health (not recorded which).

This clonotype was recorded many times. The rearrangement links TRBV9 to TRBJ1-1, with no clear D. V was clipped by 4 bases and J by 3 bases, with 16 bases between them. The CDR3 runs 15 residues. In germline, CDR1 is SGDLS, CDR2 YYNGEE. Here the CDR3 reads CASSPDPRRDTEAFF. Written as DNA, the CDR3 is TGTGCCAGCAGCCCCGACCCCAGGCGGGACACTGAAGCTTTCTTT. Full variable domain (missing parts from reference TRBV9 and TRBJ1-1): DSGVTQTPKHLITATGQRVTLRCSPRSGDLSVYWYQQSLDQGLQFLIQYYNGEERAKGNILERFSAQQFPDLHSELNLSSLELGDSALYFCASSPDPRRDTEAFFGQGTRLTVV.

Ten or more counts support this clonotype. V and J are TRBV9 and TRBJ1-5; weak D call: TRBD1 (6 bases). The V gene's germline CDR1 is SGDLS and CDR2 YYNGEE. V was clipped by 4 bases and J by 7 bases, with 15 bases between them. The CDR3 has 14 residues. As DNA, the CDR3 is TGTGCCAGCAGCCTAGAGGGGGGGTTGCAGCCCCAGCATTTT. Amino acid sequence: CASSLEGGLQPQHF. Supplemented by reference TRBV9 and TRBJ1-5, the full variable domain reads DSGVTQTPKHLITATGQRVTLRCSPRSGDLSVYWYQQSLDQGLQFLIQYYNGEERAKGNILERFSAQQFPDLHSELNLSSLELGDSALYFCASSLEGGLQPQHFGDGTRLSIL.